Each of the 19 T cell receptor beta chains below was sequenced from the same sample in a study of blood T cell repertoires in COVID-19. Profiling relied on immunoSEQ multiplex PCR, and the TCRdb table lists in-frame clones only, not all of them. The profile shows 300,000 to 350,000 clones, about four fifths of them singletons. The sample consisted of peripheral blood. The receptors here all came from a man aged 25-45 years with active or convalescent COVID-19.

This rearrangement joins TRBV12-5 to TRBJ2-7; D remains unclear. Germline V gives CDR1 LGHNT, CDR2 FRNRAP. The CDR3 loop spans 14 amino acids. Trimming took 1 base from V and 2 from J, leaving 9 bases between them. CDR3 coding DNA: TGTGCTAGTGGTTTGGGCAGGTTCACCTACGAGCAGTACTTC. Its protein is CASGLGRFTYEQYF.

The chain carries TRBV7-8 and TRBJ2-7; D uncertain. CDR3 length: 14 residues. Trimming stripped 5 bases from V and 6 bases from J, with 17 bases between. Germline assignment: CDR1 SGHVS and CDR2 FQNEAQ. Here the CDR3 reads CASSPGPVLGEQYF. The CDR3 DNA sequence: TGTGCCAGCAGCCCGGGTCCAGTGCTGGGCGAGCAGTACTTC.

This chain uses TRBV12-3 or TRBV12-4 with TRBJ2-1, with 10 nucleotides matching TRBD2. The CDR3 is 11 amino acids. The V and J ends lost 5 bases and 13 bases, in that order; junction bases with no gene match: 2. The CDR3 spells CASSGLADQFF. CDR3 in DNA: TGTGCCAGCAGTGGACTAGCGGATCAGTTCTTC.

The chain has TRBV7-7 and TRBJ2-5; maybe TRBD1 (6 bases). The length of the CDR3 is 15 residues. CDR1 is SSHAT, CDR2 FNYEAQ, per germline (reference sequence). V lost 1 base and J lost 2, with 11 bases in between. In DNA form, the CDR3 reads TGTGCCAGCAGCTTAGGACCCACAGGGCAAGAGACCCAGTACTTC. Its translation is CASSLGPTGQETQYF. Full variable domain (outside the CDR3, taken from reference TRBV7-7 and TRBJ2-5): GAGVSQSPRYKVTKRGQDVTLRCDPISSHATLYWYQQALGQGPEFLTYFNYEAQPDKSGLPSDRFSAERPEGSISTLTIQRTEQRDSAMYRCASSLGPTGQETQYFGPGTRLLVL.

V gene TRBV19 combines with J gene TRBJ1-5, with 10 positions matching TRBD1. This CDR3 contains 14 residues. The V gene's germline CDR1 is LNHDA and CDR2 SQIVND (reference sequence). The J segment lost 4 bases and the V segment lost 6 bases, leaving 3 bases of the junction unmatched. The CDR3 is CASRDRGKNQPQHF. The CDR3 nucleotides read TGTGCCAGTAGGGACAGGGGGAAAAATCAGCCCCAGCATTTT. The entire variable domain, with the rest obtained from reference TRBV19 and TRBJ1-5, is as follows: DGGITQSPKYLFRKEGQNVTLSCEQNLNHDAMYWYRQDPGQGLRLIYYSQIVNDFQKGDIAEGYSVSREKKESFPLTVTSAQKNPTAFYLCASRDRGKNQPQHFGDGTRLSIL.

V is TRBV12-5 and J is TRBJ2-1; TRBD2 is a possible D gene (6 bases). The germline V and J ends were trimmed by 4 bases and 9 bases, with 28 bases remaining between them. There are 18 residues in the CDR3. Germline V lookup: CDR1 LGHNT, CDR2 FRNRAP. CDR3 sequence (DNA): TGTGCTAGTGGTTCCACCCCCGGGACTCATGGAGCTGCACGTGAGCAGTTCTTC. Translating it yields CASGSTPGTHGAAREQFF.

The chain joins TRBV7-9 to TRBJ1-2, with TRBD1 matching over 7 bases. CDR1 and CDR2 from the germline V gene are SEHNR and FQNEAQ (reference sequence). J lost 3 bases, V lost 8 bases, and 12 bases had no gene match. The CDR3 is made up of 15 amino acids. Here the CDR3 reads CASRKLSQGDYGYTF. The CDR3, as DNA: TGTGCCAGCCGTAAACTAAGCCAGGGGGACTATGGCTACACCTTC.

This clone was found a few times. This sequence joins TRBV19 and TRBJ1-1, with D maybe TRBD1 (6 bases). Looked up from germline, CDR1 is LNHDA and CDR2 is SQIVND (reference sequence). Trimming took 1 base from V and 1 from J, leaving 16 bases between them. The CDR3 has 17 amino acids. The CDR3 DNA reads as TGTGCCAGTAGTATAGTTCCCCGCCGACAGGCGAACACTGAAGCTTTCTTT. It encodes CASSIVPRRQANTEAFF.

CDR3 protein: CASSQEWEIGAFF. CDR3 bases: TGTGCCAGCAGCCAAGAATGGGAGATCGGAGCTTTCTTT. The V call is TRBV14, the J call TRBJ1-1, with unresolved D. The V gene lost 0 bases and the J gene lost 10 bases, with 12 bases spanning the gap. Germline lookup yields CDR1 SGHDN and CDR2 FVKESK. CDR3 length: 13 residues.

The rearrangement joins TRBV5-1 to TRBJ1-1; possibly TRBD1 for D (5 bases). This CDR3 is 14 amino acids long. Germline V gene data show CDR1 as SGHRS and CDR2 as YFSETQ. V lost 2 bases and J 4 bases, leaving 12 bases between the germline ends. The CDR3 loop is CASSFRDGGTEAFF. The CDR3 DNA follows: TGCGCCAGCAGCTTCCGGGACGGGGGCACTGAAGCTTTCTTT.

The genes are TRBV19 and TRBJ2-2; perhaps TRBD1 as D (6 bases). The CDR3 loop spans 13 amino acids. Trimming took off 6 bases at V and 5 bases at J, with 10 bases between the two ends. Germline V gene data show CDR1 as LNHDA and CDR2 as SQIVND (reference sequence). This CDR3 reads CASSQQGTGELFF. CDR3 nucleotide sequence: TGTGCCAGTAGCCAACAGGGTACCGGGGAGCTGTTTTTT.

The CDR3 is CASSTRLAGGGDTQYF. Here the CDR3 DNA reads TGTGCCAGCAGCACGCGACTAGCGGGGGGAGGAGATACGCAGTATTTT. The rearrangement links TRBV11-2 to TRBJ2-3; 13 bases align to TRBD2. From germline, CDR1 is SGHAT and CDR2 FQNNGV. The CDR3 contains 16 residues. V trimming: 5 bases; J trimming: 5 bases; junction bases outside the gene matches: 7.

CDR3 nucleotides: TGTGCCAGCAGCTTAGGACAGTTCCCATCCTACGAGCAGTACTTC. This translates into CASSLGQFPSYEQYF. The chain combines TRBV11-2 with TRBJ2-7, with D perhaps matching TRBD1 (5 bases). The germline V and J ends were trimmed by 1 base and 1 base, with 11 bases remaining between them. Germline V gives CDR1 SGHAT, CDR2 FQNNGV. CDR3 length: 15 residues.

This chain links TRBV10-1 with TRBJ2-3; no clear D. Per germline, CDR1 WNHNN and CDR2 SYGVQD (reference sequence). The V end lost 7 bases, the J end lost 0 bases, and 8 bases lay between the germline ends. CDR3 size: 13 residues. DNA for the CDR3: TGCGCCAGCACACTCGCTAGCACAGATACGCAGTATTTT. This encodes CASTLASTDTQYF.

This chain connects TRBV29-1 to TRBJ2-5, with D uncertain. In germline, CDR1 is SQVTM, CDR2 ANQGSEA. Trimming removed 4 bases from V and 5 bases from J, with 8 bases in between. This CDR3 comprises 11 residues. The CDR3 DNA is TGCAGCGTTGCCGGGTTGGAGACCCAGTACTTC. This codes for CSVAGLETQYF.

The CDR3 here is CASSFGSGHGYTF. The CDR3 DNA sequence: TGTGCCAGCAGCTTTGGGTCAGGGCATGGCTACACCTTC. This rearrangement joins TRBV11-3 to TRBJ1-2; tentative D call: TRBD1 (5 bases). V dropped 3 bases and J dropped 6 bases, with 11 bases sitting between them. This CDR3 has 13 residues. Germline CDR1 reads SGHNT; CDR2 reads YENEEA.

The J gene is TRBJ2-3, the V gene TRBV7-9, with 7 bases matching TRBD2. V was pared by 5 bases and J by 1 base, with 12 bases of the junction left unmatched. CDR1 and CDR2 from the germline V gene are SEHNR and FQNEAQ (reference sequence). The CDR3 sequence is 17 residues long. The CDR3 nucleotides read TGTGCCAGCAGCCCACAGATCGGCGGGGGAGGCACAGATACGCAGTATTTT. Its translation: CASSPQIGGGGTDTQYF. Complete variable domain (other parts from reference TRBV7-9 and TRBJ2-3): DTGVSQNPRHKITKRGQNVTFRCDPISEHNRLYWYRQTLGQGPEFLTYFQNEAQLEKSRLLSDRFSAERPKGSFSTLEIQRTEQGDSAMYLCASSPQIGGGGTDTQYFGPGTRLTVL.

V gene TRBV4-1 combines with J gene TRBJ1-1, with 9 bases lining up with TRBD1. The V and J ends lost 6 bases and 1 base, in that order; junction bases with no gene match: 6. Germline V lookup: CDR1 MGHRA, CDR2 YSYEKL. This CDR3 contains 15 residues. CDR3 protein: CASRQGAGGNTEAFF. CDR3 coding DNA: TGCGCCAGCAGACAGGGGGCAGGGGGGAACACTGAAGCTTTCTTT.

The chain carries TRBV7-8 and TRBJ1-3; no clear D. V lost 1 base and J 0 bases, leaving 16 bases between the germline ends. Looked up from germline, CDR1 is SGHVS and CDR2 is FQNEAQ. The CDR3 has 18 amino acids. In nucleotides, the CDR3 is TGTGCCAGCAGCTTAGGGGTGGGGAGTTCCAGCTCTGGAAACACCATATATTTT. Its translation: CASSLGVGSSSSGNTIYF.